A few counts support the clone carrying this TCR beta chain. TRB rearrangements were amplified by multiplex PCR with BIOMED2 TRB-A/B primers. From the multiplex PCR reads, TCRdb called clonotypes with MiXCR, one entry per CDR3 protein. The table shows 4,000 or so distinct CDR3 sequences, with over 20% occurring only once. These data originate in a study of T and B cells in COVID-19 patients. Study-level background: Comorbidities linked to unfavorable COVID-19 outcome were present in about 90% of the 20 active-infection patients.

Blood genomic DNA input for TRB amplification was about 240-500 ng. The sample comprised blood. The origin of this receptor is a human donor with active COVID-19.

CDR3 protein: CASSFGSTNEKLFF. The CDR3 nucleotides read TGCGCCAGCAGCTTTGGCTCAACTAATGAAAAACTGTTTTTT. The gene calls are TRBV5-1 and TRBJ1-4; no definite D call. The germline V gene has CDR1 SGHRS and CDR2 YFSETQ. With 2 bases removed from V and 0 bases from J, the gap between germline ends came to 5 bases. CDR3 length: 14 amino acids.